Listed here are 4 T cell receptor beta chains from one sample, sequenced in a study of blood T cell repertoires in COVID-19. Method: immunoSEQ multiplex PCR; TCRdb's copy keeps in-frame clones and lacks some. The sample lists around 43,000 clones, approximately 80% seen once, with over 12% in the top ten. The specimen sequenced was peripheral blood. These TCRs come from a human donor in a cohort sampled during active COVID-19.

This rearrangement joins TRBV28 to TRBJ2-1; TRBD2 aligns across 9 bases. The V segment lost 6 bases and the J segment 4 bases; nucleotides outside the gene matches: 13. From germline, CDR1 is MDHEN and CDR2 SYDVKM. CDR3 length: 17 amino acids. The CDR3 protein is CASSPGDSGSEYNEQFF. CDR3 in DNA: TGTGCCAGCAGCCCAGGCGATAGCGGGAGCGAATACAATGAGCAGTTCTTC.

In DNA, the CDR3 is TGCGCCAGCAGTGAGCCCCGGGAGGACAGGGACGGAGGCTACACCTTC. Translated, it gives CASSEPREDRDGGYTF. The chain joins TRBV10-2 to TRBJ1-2; 8 nucleotides line up with TRBD1. This CDR3 spans 16 amino acids. Germline assignment: CDR1 WSHSY and CDR2 SAAADI. V lost 2 bases, J lost 8 bases, and 13 bases stayed unmatched.

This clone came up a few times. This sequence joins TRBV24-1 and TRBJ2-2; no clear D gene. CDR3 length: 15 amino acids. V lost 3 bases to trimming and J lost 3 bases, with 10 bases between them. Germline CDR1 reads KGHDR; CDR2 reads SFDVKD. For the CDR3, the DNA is TGTGCCACCAGTGATCCTAACAGTTACACCGGGGAGCTGTTTTTT. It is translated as CATSDPNSYTGELFF.

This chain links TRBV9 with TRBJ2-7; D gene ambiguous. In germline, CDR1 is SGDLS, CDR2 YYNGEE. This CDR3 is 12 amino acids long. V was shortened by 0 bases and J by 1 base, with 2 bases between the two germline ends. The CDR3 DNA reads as TGTGCCAGCAGCGTAGTATCCTACGAGCAGTACTTC. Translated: CASSVVSYEQYF.